These T cell receptor beta chains were read from a single sample in a study of regulatory T cells in long-lasting Graves disease. TCRdb ran MiXCR on the multiplex PCR reads and lists one entry per CDR3 protein. The table includes about 440,000 distinct CDR3 sequences, just under 15% detected once. These sequences were also reported in another study, on T cells in Graves' hyperthyroidism and ophthalmopathy.

The starting material was peripheral blood mononuclear cells (PBMCs), obtained at new diagnosis, from a patient treated with antithyroid drugs. Source of these receptors: a woman aged 25 to 39 with Graves disease. The CDR3 runs from the conserved cysteine through the conserved F or W. A D gene is named only where the DNA matches it firmly. The size entry is marked missing in some rows and otherwise reads once, few, many or a size class.

V gene: TRBV30; D gene: .; clone size: few; J gene: TRBJ2-7; CDR3 length: 12; CDR3 protein: CAWRTGRGEQYF; CDR3 DNA: TGTGCCTGGAGGACAGGAAGGGGAGAGCAGTACTTC
V gene: TRBV20-1; D gene: .; clone size: few; J gene: TRBJ1-1; CDR3 length: 11; CDR3 protein: CSAPPREQAFF; CDR3 DNA: TGCAGTGCTCCTCCCCGGGAGCAAGCTTTCTTT
V gene: TRBV5-1; D gene: .; clone size: many; J gene: TRBJ1-1; CDR3 length: 15; CDR3 protein: CASSLAVSENTEAFF; CDR3 DNA: TGCGCCAGCAGCTTGGCTGTCAGCGAGAACACTGAAGCTTTCTTT
V gene: TRBV7-9; D gene: .; clone size: many; J gene: TRBJ2-1; CDR3 length: 12; CDR3 protein: CASTPDYNEQFF; CDR3 DNA: TGTGCCAGCACCCCGGATTACAATGAGCAGTTCTTC
V gene: TRBV7-3; D gene: .; clone size: .; J gene: TRBJ2-3; CDR3 length: 14; CDR3 protein: CASSPDHGTDTQYF; CDR3 DNA: TGTGCCAGCAGCCCCGATCATGGGACAGATACGCAGTATTTT
V gene: TRBV2; D gene: .; clone size: .; J gene: TRBJ2-3; CDR3 length: 13; CDR3 protein: CASSEAGQDTRYF; CDR3 DNA: TGTGCCAGCAGTGAAGCAGGGCAAGATACGCGGTATTTT
V gene: TRBV11-2; D gene: .; clone size: many; J gene: TRBJ1-1; CDR3 length: 14; CDR3 protein: CASSPEGGIAEAFF; CDR3 DNA: TGTGCCAGCAGCCCCGAAGGGGGTATCGCTGAAGCTTTCTTT
V gene: TRBV2; D gene: TRBD1; clone size: few; J gene: TRBJ1-5; CDR3 length: 15; CDR3 protein: CASSGDRGANQPQHF; CDR3 DNA: TGTGCCAGCAGTGGGGACAGGGGAGCCAATCAGCCCCAGCATTTT
V gene: TRBV3-1; D gene: TRBD2; clone size: few; J gene: TRBJ2-1; CDR3 length: 18; CDR3 protein: CASSQRGSGRRAYNEQFF; CDR3 DNA: TGTGCCAGCAGCCAACGGGGTAGCGGGAGGAGGGCCTACAATGAGCAGTTCTTC
V gene: TRBV7-9; D gene: TRBD1; clone size: .; J gene: TRBJ1-2; CDR3 length: 12; CDR3 protein: CASSADRGGPFF; CDR3 DNA: TGTGCCAGCAGCGCAGACAGGGGTGGCCCTTTTTTC
V gene: TRBV4-1; D gene: .; clone size: many; J gene: TRBJ2-7; CDR3 length: 14; CDR3 protein: CASSQGVRYYEQYF; CDR3 DNA: TGCGCCAGCAGCCAAGGAGTCAGATACTACGAGCAGTACTTC
V gene: TRBV30; D gene: .; clone size: .; J gene: TRBJ2-7; CDR3 length: 14; CDR3 protein: CAWSRAPSSYEQYF; CDR3 DNA: TGTGCCTGGAGCCGGGCCCCCAGCTCCTACGAGCAGTACTTC
V gene: TRBV30; D gene: TRBD1; clone size: many; J gene: TRBJ1-6; CDR3 length: 15; CDR3 protein: CAWNNRQGGNSPLHF; CDR3 DNA: TGTGCCTGGAATAACCGACAGGGGGGCAATTCACCCCTCCACTTT
V gene: TRBV28; D gene: TRBD2; clone size: .; J gene: TRBJ2-7; CDR3 length: 15; CDR3 protein: CASIAGVNTENEQYF; CDR3 DNA: TGTGCCAGCATAGCGGGGGTCAATACAGAGAACGAGCAGTACTTC
V gene: TRBV5-8; D gene: .; clone size: .; J gene: TRBJ1-4; CDR3 length: 15; CDR3 protein: CASSFRPATNEKLFF; CDR3 DNA: TGTGCCAGCAGCTTCAGGCCAGCAACTAATGAAAAACTGTTTTTT
V gene: TRBV29-1; D gene: TRBD1; clone size: many; J gene: TRBJ2-7; CDR3 length: 14; CDR3 protein: CSARSQGVVYEQYF; CDR3 DNA: TGCAGCGCCCGCTCACAGGGGGTGGTCTACGAGCAGTACTTC
V gene: TRBV20-1; D gene: TRBD2; clone size: many; J gene: TRBJ2-1; CDR3 length: 16; CDR3 protein: CSAESSGPSSYNEQFF; CDR3 DNA: TGCAGTGCAGAATCTAGCGGTCCTTCCTCCTACAATGAGCAGTTCTTC
V gene: TRBV6-1; D gene: .; clone size: many; J gene: TRBJ1-1; CDR3 length: 14; CDR3 protein: CASSETATNTGAFF; CDR3 DNA: TGTGCCAGCAGTGAGACAGCTACGAACACTGGAGCTTTCTTT
V gene: TRBV5-4; D gene: TRBD2; clone size: .; J gene: TRBJ2-3; CDR3 length: 15; CDR3 protein: CASSLTSGRRDTQYF; CDR3 DNA: TGTGCCAGCAGCTTGACTAGCGGTCGGAGGGATACGCAGTATTTT
V gene: TRBV4-1; D gene: .; clone size: .; J gene: TRBJ1-5; CDR3 length: 15; CDR3 protein: CASSQVVYSNQPQHF; CDR3 DNA: TGCGCCAGCAGCCAAGTTGTATATAGCAATCAGCCCCAGCATTTT
V gene: TRBV7-3; D gene: .; clone size: many; J gene: TRBJ1-1; CDR3 length: 15; CDR3 protein: CASSPGGRYSAEAFF; CDR3 DNA: TGTGCCAGCAGCCCCGGGGGGCGTTATTCAGCTGAAGCTTTCTTT
V gene: TRBV20-1; D gene: .; clone size: many; J gene: TRBJ1-1; CDR3 length: 15; CDR3 protein: CSARDVFMGNTEAFF; CDR3 DNA: TGCAGTGCTAGAGACGTTTTTATGGGGAACACTGAAGCTTTCTTT
V gene: TRBV7-9; D gene: TRBD2; clone size: many; J gene: TRBJ2-7; CDR3 length: 15; CDR3 protein: CASSFPGLAGGEQYF; CDR3 DNA: TGTGCCAGCAGCTTTCCGGGACTAGCGGGAGGCGAGCAGTACTTC
V gene: TRBV4-1; D gene: .; clone size: few; J gene: TRBJ1-6; CDR3 length: 16; CDR3 protein: CASSQLAATPNSPLHF; CDR3 DNA: TGCGCCAGCAGCCAACTCGCTGCCACACCCAATTCACCCCTCCACTTT
V gene: TRBV13; D gene: TRBD2; clone size: many; J gene: TRBJ2-3; CDR3 length: 14; CDR3 protein: CASRTSGRARGQYF; CDR3 DNA: TGTGCCAGCCGAACTAGCGGGAGGGCTCGGGGGCAGTATTTT
V gene: TRBV7-2; D gene: .; clone size: .; J gene: TRBJ2-3; CDR3 length: 14; CDR3 protein: CASSYRDLRDTQYF; CDR3 DNA: TGTGCCAGCAGCTACCGGGACCTTCGAGATACGCAGTATTTT
V gene: TRBV28; D gene: TRBD1; clone size: many; J gene: TRBJ2-5; CDR3 length: 15; CDR3 protein: CASSPWDSKGETQYF; CDR3 DNA: TGTGCCAGCAGTCCTTGGGACAGTAAAGGAGAGACCCAGTACTTC